The 21 T cell receptor beta chains below were found in one sample sequenced in a study of T cell responses to AZD1222 COVID-19 vaccine. Produced via immunoSEQ multiplex PCR; TCRdb's table is partial and in-frame only. The table includes 150,000 to 200,000 clones, about 91% detected once. The input for sequencing was peripheral blood, taken 28 days after the second AZD1222 dose. These receptors were taken from an adult who received the AZD1222 COVID-19 vaccine.

The V and J genes are TRBV28 and TRBJ2-1; no clear D gene. CDR1 and CDR2 from the germline V gene are MDHEN and SYDVKM. The V and J ends lost 5 bases and 0 bases respectively, with 23 bases between them. The CDR3 contains 19 residues. Here the CDR3 reads CASSPGRSNRISSYNEQFF. Here the CDR3 DNA reads TGTGCCAGCAGTCCAGGACGGAGCAATCGGATAAGCTCCTACAATGAGCAGTTCTTC.

The genes are TRBV11-2 and TRBJ1-1; D may be TRBD1 (5 bases). The CDR3 runs 15 residues. V lost 5 bases, J lost 1 base, and 14 bases lay in between. In germline, CDR1 is SGHAT, CDR2 FQNNGV. CDR3 sequence (DNA): TGTGCCAGCAGCCCACAATTGACAGAGAACACTGAAGCTTTCTTT. Encoded protein: CASSPQLTENTEAFF.

This clone was seen just once. The chain carries TRBV28 and TRBJ1-5; 7 nucleotides align to TRBD1. Trimming cost V 1 base and J 6 bases; bases outside gene matches: 9. The germline gives CDR1 MDHEN, CDR2 SYDVKM. The CDR3 has 16 residues. In nucleotides, the CDR3 is TGTGCCAGCAGTTTATTCTCAGGGACAGAGCGTCAGCCCCAGCATTTT. The encoded protein is CASSLFSGTERQPQHF.

The rearrangement uses TRBV2 and TRBJ2-1, with D possibly matching TRBD1 (7 bases). Trimming cost V 5 bases and J 2 bases, with 10 bases left between them. The V gene's germline CDR1 is SNHLY and CDR2 FYNNEI. The CDR3 runs 14 residues. The CDR3 DNA reads TGTGCCAGCAGTCTCAGGGGGGCCTACAATGAGCAGTTCTTC. Translating gives CASSLRGAYNEQFF.

V is TRBV21-1 and J is TRBJ1-1. TRBV21-1 is designated a pseudogene. This CDR3 has 14 residues. The DNA of the CDR3 is TGTGCCAGCAGCAGGGGTGGCTATTTCGCTGAAGCTTTCTTT. It yields the protein CASSRGGYFAEAFF.

The gene calls are TRBV24-1 and TRBJ1-1, with D unclear. The CDR3 runs 13 residues. The germline V and J ends were trimmed by 5 bases and 2 bases, with 8 bases remaining between them. Germline V gene sequence: CDR1 KGHDR, CDR2 SFDVKD. CDR3: CATSGTANTEAFF. CDR3 in DNA: TGTGCCACCAGTGGGACGGCCAACACTGAAGCTTTCTTT.

This chain connects TRBV2 to TRBJ1-1; a weak D match, TRBD1 (5 bases). The CDR3 extends over 15 amino acids. Trimming pared 6 bases from V and 3 bases from J, leaving 17 bases between. Germline CDR1 reads SNHLY; CDR2 reads FYNNEI. CDR3 DNA sequence: TGTGCCAGCAGCAATCAGAGAGGGACTCACACTGAAGCTTTCTTT. Protein product: CASSNQRGTHTEAFF.

The J gene is TRBJ2-2, the V gene TRBV14; TRBD1 aligns across 7 bases. CDR3 size: 14 residues. V was pared by 5 bases and J by 2 bases, with 2 bases of the junction left unmatched. Looked up from germline, CDR1 is SGHDN and CDR2 is FVKESK. This CDR3 reads CASSWDRNTGELFF. For the CDR3, the DNA is TGTGCCAGCAGCTGGGACAGAAACACCGGGGAGCTGTTTTTT. Supplemented by reference TRBV14 and TRBJ2-2, the full variable domain reads EAGVTQFPSHSVIEKGQTVTLRCDPISGHDNLYWYRRVMGKEIKFLLHFVKESKQDESGMPNNRFLAERTGGTYSTLKVQPAELEDSGVYFCASSWDRNTGELFFGEGSRLTVL.

V usage is TRBV15 and J usage is TRBJ1-2; no definite D call. Per the germline V gene, CDR1 is LNHNV and CDR2 is YYDKDF (reference sequence). V gave up 0 bases and J gave up 4 bases, with 12 bases separating them. CDR3 length: 15 residues. CDR3 sequence: CATSRDRETSYGYTF. Here the CDR3 DNA reads TGTGCCACCAGCAGAGATCGGGAGACAAGCTATGGCTACACCTTC.

This clone was seen a few times. This chain connects TRBV7-2 to TRBJ2-2; D gene uncertain. Trimming took off 4 bases at V and 3 bases at J, with 12 bases between the two ends. CDR3 length: 15 amino acids. Germline assignment: CDR1 SGHTA and CDR2 FQGNSA. The CDR3 nucleotides read TGTGCCAGCAGCTCAAGGGTCTTCTACACCGGGGAGCTGTTTTTT. Residues: CASSSRVFYTGELFF. Full variable domain (remainder filled in from reference TRBV7-2 and TRBJ2-2): GAGVSQSPSNKVTEKGKDVELRCDPISGHTALYWYRQSLGQGLEFLIYFQGNSAPDKSGLPSDRFSAERTGGSVSTLTIQRTQQEDSAVYLCASSSRVFYTGELFFGEGSRLTVL.

The chain carries TRBV7-8 and TRBJ2-2; 10 nucleotides align to TRBD1. Losses at the gene ends were 7 bases for V and 5 bases for J; bases not matched to a gene: 16. From germline, CDR1 is SGHVS and CDR2 FQNEAQ. This CDR3 comprises 18 residues. The CDR3, as DNA: TGTGCCAGCATCTACCCAGACAGGGGGCGTATTTTGACCGGGGAGCTGTTTTTT. This gives the protein CASIYPDRGRILTGELFF.

This clone was observed a few times. J is TRBJ2-7 and V is TRBV7-9; 10 nucleotides match TRBD2. CDR3 size: 15 residues. The junction had 4 bases not matched to a gene; V was cut back by 2 bases and J by 3 bases. Germline V CDR1 and CDR2: SEHNR, FQNEAQ (reference sequence). CDR3 in amino acids: CASSLPPSGSYEQYF. DNA for the CDR3: TGTGCCAGCAGCTTACCGCCTAGCGGGAGCTACGAGCAGTACTTC.

The chain combines TRBV13 with TRBJ2-7; no clear D gene. The CDR3 is 15 amino acids. Between the trimmed V and J ends, which lost 4 bases and 2 bases, there was a span of 15 bases. Germline V gene data show CDR1 as PRHDT and CDR2 as FYEKMQ (reference sequence). The CDR3 reads CASSSVEIGTYEQYF. The CDR3 region has the DNA TGTGCCAGCAGCTCCGTAGAGATAGGCACCTACGAGCAGTACTTC.

The chain uses TRBV5-1 and TRBJ1-1, with D uncertain. V was trimmed by 4 bases and J by 5 bases, leaving 18 bases between them. The CDR3 runs 15 residues. Germline values: CDR1 SGHRS, CDR2 YFSETQ. CDR3 sequence (DNA): TGCGCCAGCAGCCTACCCGGGGTAGGGAGGACTGAAGCTTTCTTT. Encoded protein: CASSLPGVGRTEAFF.

The rearrangement joins TRBV6-5 to TRBJ1-1, with 9 positions matching TRBD1. The V gene's germline CDR1 is MNHEY and CDR2 SVGAGI. The CDR3 length is 14 residues. The trim removed 5 bases at V and 3 bases at J, leaving 4 bases unmatched. CDR3 amino acids: CASSMTGGDTEAFF. The CDR3, as DNA: TGTGCCAGCAGTATGACAGGGGGAGACACTGAAGCTTTCTTT.

This clone was seen once. The chain links TRBV6-5 to TRBJ2-7; 7 bases are a match to TRBD1. In germline, CDR1 is MNHEY, CDR2 SVGAGI. J gave up 2 bases and V 0 bases, and 1 base lay outside the gene matches. CDR3 size: 14 residues. CDR3 bases: TGTGCCAGCAGTTACTCGGACAGGACCTACGAGCAGTACTTC. Encoded protein: CASSYSDRTYEQYF.

The chain combines TRBV18 with TRBJ2-5; the D is unclear. The germline gives CDR1 KGHSH, CDR2 LQKENI. V lost 3 bases, J lost 0 bases, and 11 bases lay in between. The CDR3 is 15 residues long. The CDR3 DNA follows: TGTGCCAGCTCACCTAAAGTAGTGTACCAAGAGACCCAGTACTTC. Its protein product is CASSPKVVYQETQYF.

The sample holds a few counts of this clone. This sequence joins TRBV19 and TRBJ1-2; D perhaps matches TRBD1 (5 bases). Trimming cost V 4 bases and J 6 bases, with 15 bases left between them. The CDR3 contains 14 residues. In germline, CDR1 is LNHDA, CDR2 SQIVND (reference sequence). Here the CDR3 reads CASSTLAGINGYTF. CDR3 nucleotide sequence: TGTGCCAGTAGTACGTTGGCAGGGATAAATGGCTACACCTTC.

The chain couples TRBV28 to TRBJ1-3; D uncertain. V shed 5 bases and J shed 2 bases, with 13 bases lying between them. The CDR3 sequence is 15 residues long. Germline values: CDR1 MDHEN, CDR2 SYDVKM. The CDR3 loop is CASSPRHGAGNTIYF. In DNA, the CDR3 is TGTGCCAGCAGTCCCCGCCATGGGGCTGGAAACACCATATATTTT. Supplemented by reference TRBV28 and TRBJ1-3, the full variable domain reads DVKVTQSSRYLVKRTGEKVFLECVQDMDHENMFWYRQDPGLGLRLIYFSYDVKMKEKGDIPEGYSVSREKKERFSLILESASTNQTSMYLCASSPRHGAGNTIYFGEGSWLTVV.

The chain carries TRBV4-1 and TRBJ2-2; D ambiguous. There are 14 residues in the CDR3. Trimming took 6 bases from V and 6 from J, leaving 14 bases between them. Germline values: CDR1 MGHRA, CDR2 YSYEKL. The CDR3 coding sequence is TGCGCCAGCAGTTTTCATAGAGGAGCCGGGGAGCTGTTTTTT. Translating it yields CASSFHRGAGELFF.

The chain is built from TRBV23-1 and TRBJ1-2; D uncertain. TRBV23-1 is filed as an ORF, its function uncertain. Trimming pared 0 bases from V and 5 bases from J, leaving 13 bases between. This CDR3 is built from 15 residues. CDR3 protein: CASSQSRPGGYGYTF. The CDR3 coding sequence is TGCGCCAGCAGTCAATCGAGACCGGGCGGTTATGGCTACACCTTC.